Listed below are T cell receptor beta chains from one sample, sequenced in a study of OX40 agonist ivuxolimab in advanced cancers. Clones were sequenced by immunoSEQ multiplex PCR, and TCRdb holds only the in-frame ones, with some missing. The sample carries about 84,000 clones, about 93% recorded once. The sample consisted of CD4+ or CD8+ T cells sorted from blood, taken in a trial of the OX40 agonist ivuxolimab. These receptors all come from an adult with an advanced solid tumor such as melanoma, head and neck, liver or kidney cancer. Both conserved end residues are part of each CDR3. The D gene is left open where the match is weak. Where a row states a size, it is once, few, many or the class of an expanded clone; other rows omit it.

J | size | D | V | DNA | CDR3
TRBJ2-7 | NA | NA | TRBV29-1 | TGCAGCGTTGTCCGTCCGTTGGAGAGCTCTCCTGCCTCCTACGAGCAGTACTTC | CSVVRPLESSPASYEQYF
TRBJ2-7 | once | NA | TRBV4-1 | TGCGCCAGCAGCCAAGCGACCCCGGGACGGAGCTACGAGCAGTACTTC | CASSQATPGRSYEQYF
TRBJ1-1 | NA | NA | TRBV12-5 | TGTGCTAGTGGTCCTACCAGTGGGCGGGTCACTGAAGCTTTCTTT | CASGPTSGRVTEAFF
TRBJ2-1 | NA | TRBD2 | TRBV7-8 | TGTGCCAGCAGATTGTCAGCGGGAGGCGCCTACAATGAGCAGTTCTTC | CASRLSAGGAYNEQFF
TRBJ2-5 | NA | TRBD2 | TRBV29-1 | TGCAGCGTTGAAGTCTTGGAGGGACTAGCGGAAACCCAAGAGACCCAGTACTTC | CSVEVLEGLAETQETQYF
TRBJ2-7 | NA | TRBD2 | TRBV7-6 | TGTGCCAGCAGCTTAGAACTAGCGGGAGTCCACGAGCAGTACTTC | CASSLELAGVHEQYF
TRBJ2-5 | NA | NA | TRBV7-6 | TGTGCCAGCAGCTTAGAGAGGGGACGCCGAGGGGAGACCCAGTACTTC | CASSLERGRRGETQYF
TRBJ2-7 | NA | TRBD2 | TRBV7-2 | TGTGCCAGCAGCTCACTGACTAGCGGAAGGGGAGAGCAGTACTTC | CASSSLTSGRGEQYF
TRBJ2-7 | NA | NA | TRBV7-9 | TGTGCCAGCAGCTTACCGGGAGTCTCCTACGAGCAGTACTTC | CASSLPGVSYEQYF
TRBJ2-1 | once | TRBD2 | TRBV5-8 | TGTGCCAGCAGCCCCAATATTAGGACGGGAGGCTACAATGAGCAGTTCTTC | CASSPNIRTGGYNEQFF
TRBJ2-7 | NA | TRBD1 | TRBV9 | TGTGCCAGCAGCCCTGGGGACAGGGGCTACGAGCAGTACTTC | CASSPGDRGYEQYF
TRBJ2-7 | once | TRBD2 | TRBV7-2 | TGTGCCAGCAGCTTAGAATCCCGGCTAGCGGGGCTCAGCTACGAGCAGTACTTC | CASSLESRLAGLSYEQYF